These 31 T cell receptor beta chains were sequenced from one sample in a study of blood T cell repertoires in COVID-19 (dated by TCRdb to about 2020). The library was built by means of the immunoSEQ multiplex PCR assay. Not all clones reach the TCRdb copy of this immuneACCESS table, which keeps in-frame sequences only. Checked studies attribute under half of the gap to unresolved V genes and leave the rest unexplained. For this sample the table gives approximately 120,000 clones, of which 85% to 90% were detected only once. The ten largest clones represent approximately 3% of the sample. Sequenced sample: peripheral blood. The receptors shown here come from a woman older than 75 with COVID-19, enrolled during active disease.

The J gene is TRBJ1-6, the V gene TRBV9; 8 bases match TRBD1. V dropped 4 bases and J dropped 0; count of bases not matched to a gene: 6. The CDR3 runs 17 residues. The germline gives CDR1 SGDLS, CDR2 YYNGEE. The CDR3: CASSSRTGSSYNSPLHF. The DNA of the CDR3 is TGTGCCAGCAGCTCCCGGACAGGGAGCTCCTATAATTCACCCCTCCACTTT.

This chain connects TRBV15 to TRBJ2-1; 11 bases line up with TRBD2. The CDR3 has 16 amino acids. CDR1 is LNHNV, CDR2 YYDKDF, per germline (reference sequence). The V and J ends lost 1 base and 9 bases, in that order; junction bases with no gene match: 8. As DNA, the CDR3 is TGTGCCACCAGCAGAGTTAGCGGGAGGGTACAGGGTGAGCAGTTCTTC. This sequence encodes CATSRVSGRVQGEQFF. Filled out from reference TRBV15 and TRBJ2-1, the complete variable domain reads DAMVIQNPRYQVTQFGKPVTLSCSQTLNHNVMYWYQQKSSQAPKLLFHYYDKDFNNEADTPDNFQSRRPNTSFCFLDIRSPGLGDTAMYLCATSRVSGRVQGEQFFGPGTRLTVL.

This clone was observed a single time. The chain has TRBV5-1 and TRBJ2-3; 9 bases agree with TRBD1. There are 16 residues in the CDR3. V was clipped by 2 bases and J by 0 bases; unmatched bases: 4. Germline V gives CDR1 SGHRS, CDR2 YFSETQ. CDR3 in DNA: TGCGCCAGCAGCTTACAGGGGGCCCGAAGCACAGATACGCAGTATTTT. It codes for CASSLQGARSTDTQYF.

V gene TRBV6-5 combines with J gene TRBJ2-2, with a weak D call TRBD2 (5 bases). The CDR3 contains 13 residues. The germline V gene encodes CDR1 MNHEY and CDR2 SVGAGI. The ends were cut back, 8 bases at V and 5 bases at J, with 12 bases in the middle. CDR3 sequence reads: CASVSATTGELFF. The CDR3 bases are TGTGCCAGCGTTAGCGCGACGACCGGGGAGCTGTTTTTT.

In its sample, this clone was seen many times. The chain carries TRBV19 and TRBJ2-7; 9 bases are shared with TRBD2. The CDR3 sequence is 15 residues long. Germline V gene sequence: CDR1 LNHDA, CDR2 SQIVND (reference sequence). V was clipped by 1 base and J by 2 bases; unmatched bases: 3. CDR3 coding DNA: TGTGCCAGTAGTATAGCGGCTAGCGGGACCTACGAGCAGTACTTC. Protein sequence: CASSIAASGTYEQYF.

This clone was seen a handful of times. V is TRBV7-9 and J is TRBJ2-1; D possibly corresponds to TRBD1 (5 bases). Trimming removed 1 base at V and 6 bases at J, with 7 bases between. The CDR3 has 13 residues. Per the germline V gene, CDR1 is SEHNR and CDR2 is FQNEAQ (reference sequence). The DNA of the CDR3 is TGTGCCAGCAGCTTAGAACAGGTCAATGAGCAGTTCTTC. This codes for CASSLEQVNEQFF.

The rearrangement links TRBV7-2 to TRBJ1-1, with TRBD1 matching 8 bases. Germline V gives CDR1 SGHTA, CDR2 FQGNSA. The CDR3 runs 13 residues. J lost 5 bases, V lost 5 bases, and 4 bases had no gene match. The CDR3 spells CASSRRQGTEAFF. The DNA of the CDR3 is TGTGCCAGCAGCAGACGACAGGGGACTGAAGCTTTCTTT.

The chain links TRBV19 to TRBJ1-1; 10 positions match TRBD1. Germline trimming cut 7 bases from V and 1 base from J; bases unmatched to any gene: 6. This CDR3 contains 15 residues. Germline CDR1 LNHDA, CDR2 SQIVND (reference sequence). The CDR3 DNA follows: TGTGCCAGTATCCGGACAGGGGGGCGGAACACTGAAGCTTTCTTT. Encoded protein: CASIRTGGRNTEAFF.

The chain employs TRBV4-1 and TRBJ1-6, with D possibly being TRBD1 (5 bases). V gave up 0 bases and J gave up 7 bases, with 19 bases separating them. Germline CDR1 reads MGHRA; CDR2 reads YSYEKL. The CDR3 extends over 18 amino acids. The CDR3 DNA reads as TGCGCCAGCAGCCAAGATCAAACGGTGGCCAGGGCAAATTCACCCCTCCACTTT. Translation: CASSQDQTVARANSPLHF.

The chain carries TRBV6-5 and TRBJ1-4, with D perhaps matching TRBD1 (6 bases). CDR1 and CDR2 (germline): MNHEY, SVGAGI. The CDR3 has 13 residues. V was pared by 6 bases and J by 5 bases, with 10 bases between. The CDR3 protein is CASRSQGNEKLFF. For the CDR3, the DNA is TGTGCCAGCAGGTCCCAGGGGAATGAAAAACTGTTTTTT.

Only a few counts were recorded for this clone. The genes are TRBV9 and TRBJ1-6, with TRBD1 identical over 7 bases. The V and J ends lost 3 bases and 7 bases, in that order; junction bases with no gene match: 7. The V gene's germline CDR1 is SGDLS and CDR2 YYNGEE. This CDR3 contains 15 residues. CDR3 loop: CASSAQGIANSPLHF. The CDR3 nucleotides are TGTGCCAGCAGCGCACAGGGGATAGCGAATTCACCCCTCCACTTT.

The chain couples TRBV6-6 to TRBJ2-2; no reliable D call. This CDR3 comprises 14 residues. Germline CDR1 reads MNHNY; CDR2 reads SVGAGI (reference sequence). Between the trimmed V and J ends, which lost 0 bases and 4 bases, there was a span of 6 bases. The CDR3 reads CASSYSARTGELFF. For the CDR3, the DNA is TGTGCCAGCAGTTACTCGGCCCGCACCGGGGAGCTGTTTTTT.

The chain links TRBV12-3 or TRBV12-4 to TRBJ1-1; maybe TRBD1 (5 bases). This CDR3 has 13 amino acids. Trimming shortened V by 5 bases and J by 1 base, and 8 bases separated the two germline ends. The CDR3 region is CASSPTGNTEAFF. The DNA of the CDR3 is TGTGCCAGCAGTCCCACAGGGAACACTGAAGCTTTCTTT.

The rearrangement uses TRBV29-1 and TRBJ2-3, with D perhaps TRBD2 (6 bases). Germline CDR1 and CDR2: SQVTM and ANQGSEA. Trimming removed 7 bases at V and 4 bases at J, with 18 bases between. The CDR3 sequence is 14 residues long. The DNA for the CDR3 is TGCAGCGGGGAGGCTAGGGCGGGCGCAGATACGCAGTATTTT. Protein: CSGEARAGADTQYF.

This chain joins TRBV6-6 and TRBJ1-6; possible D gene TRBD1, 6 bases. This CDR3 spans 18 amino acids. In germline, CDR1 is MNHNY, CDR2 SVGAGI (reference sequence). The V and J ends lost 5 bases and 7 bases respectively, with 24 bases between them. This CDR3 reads CASSPQTGFVVWNSPLHF. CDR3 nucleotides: TGTGCCAGCAGTCCCCAAACAGGGTTCGTGGTATGGAATTCACCCCTCCACTTT.

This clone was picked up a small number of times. The CDR3 loop reads CASSSQGAGELFF. The CDR3 DNA follows: TGTGCCAGCAGTTCTCAGGGCGCCGGGGAGCTGTTTTTT. V usage is TRBV6-2 or TRBV6-3 and J usage is TRBJ2-2, with D tentatively TRBD1 (5 bases). CDR1 and CDR2 (germline): MNHEY, SVGEGT. The CDR3 has 13 residues. Trimming stripped 4 bases from V and 6 bases from J, with 9 bases between.

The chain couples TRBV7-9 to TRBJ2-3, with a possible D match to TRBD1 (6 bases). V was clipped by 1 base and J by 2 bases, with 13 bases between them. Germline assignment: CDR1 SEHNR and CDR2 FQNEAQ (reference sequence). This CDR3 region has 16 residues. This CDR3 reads CASSLEGGRITDTQYF. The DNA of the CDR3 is TGTGCCAGCAGCTTAGAAGGGGGACGGATCACAGATACGCAGTATTTT.

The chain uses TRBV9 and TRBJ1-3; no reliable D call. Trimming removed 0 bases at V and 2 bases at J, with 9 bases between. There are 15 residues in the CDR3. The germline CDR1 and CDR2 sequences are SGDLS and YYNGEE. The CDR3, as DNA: TGTGCCAGCAGCGTAGAGTCCGGTCCTGGAAACACCATATATTTT. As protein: CASSVESGPGNTIYF.

The CDR3 coding sequence is TGTGCCAGTAGTACGGGACTAGCGGGTTACAATGAGCAGTTCTTC. Translation gives CASSTGLAGYNEQFF. The genes are TRBV19 and TRBJ2-1, with 12 bases that match TRBD2. This CDR3 spans 15 amino acids. CDR1 is LNHDA, CDR2 SQIVND, per germline (reference sequence). The V segment lost 4 bases and the J segment 4 bases; nucleotides outside the gene matches: 2.

In nucleotides, the CDR3 is TGTGCCAGCTATATTGGACAGGGTTGGACTGAAGCTTTCTTT. It translates to CASYIGQGWTEAFF. This sequence joins TRBV28 and TRBJ1-1; 8 bases are shared with TRBD1. CDR3 size: 14 residues. Germline V lookup: CDR1 MDHEN, CDR2 SYDVKM. The trim removed 8 bases at V and 5 bases at J, leaving 10 bases unmatched.

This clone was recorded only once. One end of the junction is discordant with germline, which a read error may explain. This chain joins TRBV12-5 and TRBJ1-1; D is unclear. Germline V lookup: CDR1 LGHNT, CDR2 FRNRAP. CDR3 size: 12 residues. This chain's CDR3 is CASGEANTKAFF. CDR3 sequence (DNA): TGTGCTAGTGGTGAAGCGAACACTAAAGCTTTCTTT.

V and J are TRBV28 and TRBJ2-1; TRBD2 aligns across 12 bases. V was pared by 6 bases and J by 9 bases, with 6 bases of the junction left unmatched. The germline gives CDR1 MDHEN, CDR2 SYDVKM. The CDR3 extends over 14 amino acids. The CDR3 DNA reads TGTGCCAGCAGACCACTAGCGGGAGGAGGTGAGCAGTTCTTC. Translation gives CASRPLAGGGEQFF.

This CDR3 reads CASSPPPGTGSYGYTF. The CDR3 nucleotides are TGTGCCAGCTCACCACCTCCCGGGACAGGGTCCTATGGCTACACCTTC. The gene calls are TRBV18 and TRBJ1-2, with TRBD1 identical over 9 bases. With V trimmed by 0 bases and J by 4 bases, 6 bases remained unmatched. CDR1 and CDR2 from the germline V gene are KGHSH and LQKENI. CDR3 size: 16 residues.

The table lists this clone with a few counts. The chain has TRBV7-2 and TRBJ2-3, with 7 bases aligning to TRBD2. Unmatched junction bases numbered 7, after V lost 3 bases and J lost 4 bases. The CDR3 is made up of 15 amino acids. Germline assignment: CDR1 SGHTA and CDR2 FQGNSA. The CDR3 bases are TGTGCCAGCAGCTTCGTAACGGGAGGATCAGATACGCAGTATTTT. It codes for CASSFVTGGSDTQYF.

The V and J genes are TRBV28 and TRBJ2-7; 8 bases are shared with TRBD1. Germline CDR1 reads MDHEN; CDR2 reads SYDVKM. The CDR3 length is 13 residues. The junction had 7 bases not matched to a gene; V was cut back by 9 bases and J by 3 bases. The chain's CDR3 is CASVPGQDYEQYF. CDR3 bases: TGTGCCAGTGTGCCGGGACAGGACTACGAGCAGTACTTC.

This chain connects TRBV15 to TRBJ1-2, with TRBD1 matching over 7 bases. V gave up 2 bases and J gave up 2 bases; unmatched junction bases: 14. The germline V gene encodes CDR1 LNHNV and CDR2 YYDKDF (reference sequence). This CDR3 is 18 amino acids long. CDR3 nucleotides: TGTGCCACCAGCAGAAAAAATAGTCCGGGACAGCAGAACTATGGCTACACCTTC. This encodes CATSRKNSPGQQNYGYTF.

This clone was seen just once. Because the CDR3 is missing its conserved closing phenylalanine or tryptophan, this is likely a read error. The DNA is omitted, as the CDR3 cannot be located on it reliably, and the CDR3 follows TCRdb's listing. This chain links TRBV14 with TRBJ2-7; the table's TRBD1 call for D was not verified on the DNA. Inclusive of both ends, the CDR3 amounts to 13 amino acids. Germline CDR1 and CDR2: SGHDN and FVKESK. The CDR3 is CASSQDPRQGFYI.

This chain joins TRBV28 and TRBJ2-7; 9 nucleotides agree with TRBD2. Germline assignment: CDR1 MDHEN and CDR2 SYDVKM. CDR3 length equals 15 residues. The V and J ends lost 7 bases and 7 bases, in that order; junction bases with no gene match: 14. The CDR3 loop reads CASKSAGGLSKEQYF. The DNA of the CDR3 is TGTGCCAGCAAGTCGGCGGGAGGGCTATCGAAGGAGCAGTACTTC.

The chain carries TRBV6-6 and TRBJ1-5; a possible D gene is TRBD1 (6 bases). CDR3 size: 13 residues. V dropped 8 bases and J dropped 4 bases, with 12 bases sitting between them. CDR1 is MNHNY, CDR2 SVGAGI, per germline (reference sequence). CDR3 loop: CASGTQGNQPQHF. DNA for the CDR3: TGTGCCAGCGGGACGCAGGGGAATCAGCCCCAGCATTTT.

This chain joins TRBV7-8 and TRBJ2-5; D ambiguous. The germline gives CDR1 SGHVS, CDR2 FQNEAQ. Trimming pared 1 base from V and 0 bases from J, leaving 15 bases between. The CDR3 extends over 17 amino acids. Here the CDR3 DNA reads TGTGCCAGCAGCTTAGTTGAGCGTTCAATGTACCAAGAGACCCAGTACTTC. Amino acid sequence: CASSLVERSMYQETQYF.

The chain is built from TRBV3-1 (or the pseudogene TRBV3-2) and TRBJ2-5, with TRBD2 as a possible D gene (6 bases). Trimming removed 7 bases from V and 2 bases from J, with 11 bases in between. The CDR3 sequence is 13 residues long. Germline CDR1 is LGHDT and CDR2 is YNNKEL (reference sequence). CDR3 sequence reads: CASKVGGQETQYF. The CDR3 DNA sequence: TGTGCCAGCAAGGTCGGGGGACAAGAGACCCAGTACTTC.